The 20 T cell receptor beta chains below all came from one sample that was sequenced in a study of cytomegalovirus exposure and HLA in healthy donors. With 60 Vbeta and 13 Jbeta primers, the PCR was carried out. TCRdb's table, derived via immunoSEQ multiplex PCR, lists solely in-frame clones and lacks some. The repertoire holds about 150,000 clones, with over 8% as singletons. The sequenced material came from PBMCs. The receptors derive from a male donor in good health and CMV-seronegative.

The V call is TRBV5-1, the J call TRBJ2-7, with 7 bases fitting TRBD1. V dropped 2 bases and J dropped 5; count of bases not matched to a gene: 7. In germline, CDR1 is SGHRS, CDR2 YFSETQ. The CDR3 has 14 amino acids. CDR3 in amino acids: CASSFLGQVHEQYF. CDR3 bases: TGCGCCAGCAGCTTCTTAGGACAGGTCCACGAGCAGTACTTC.

To note about this clone: One junction end does not reproduce the germline sequence, and a read error may be involved. The chain carries TRBV6-5 and TRBJ2-3, with 9 bases aligning to TRBD2. The CDR3 has 15 amino acids. CDR1 and CDR2 from the germline V gene are MNHEY and SVGAGI. DNA for the CDR3: TGTGCCAGCAGTTATGGCGGGGGGGCGACAGGTACGCAGTATTTT. Amino acid sequence: CASSYGGGATGTQYF.

The table lists this clone with a few counts. The chain uses TRBV6-5 and TRBJ2-2, with D perhaps matching TRBD1 (6 bases). This CDR3 spans 14 amino acids. Looked up from germline, CDR1 is MNHEY and CDR2 is SVGAGI. With 6 bases removed from V and 4 bases from J, the gap between germline ends came to 12 bases. CDR3 amino acids: CASRPQGSTGELFF. In DNA, the CDR3 is TGTGCCAGCAGGCCACAGGGAAGCACCGGGGAGCTGTTTTTT.

This clone was observed a handful of times. The V and J genes are TRBV4-3 and TRBJ2-6, with 9 bases lining up with TRBD2. Germline-derived CDR1 and CDR2 are LGHNA and YSLEER. Trimming took 5 bases from V and 0 from J; bases not matched to a gene: 2. The CDR3 is 16 amino acids. The CDR3 region is CASSKGLASGANVLTF. The CDR3 nucleotides read TGCGCCAGCAGCAAGGGACTAGCCTCTGGGGCCAACGTCCTGACTTTC.

This chain links TRBV7-2 with TRBJ2-1; 8 bases match TRBD1. The CDR3 has 16 residues. The germline V gene has CDR1 SGHTA and CDR2 FQGNSA. The ends lost 4 bases at V and 4 bases at J; junction bases unmatched: 9. In nucleotides, the CDR3 is TGTGCCAGCAGCTATACCGGGACAGGTCATTACAATGAGCAGTTCTTC. Its protein is CASSYTGTGHYNEQFF.

The genes are TRBV10-3 and TRBJ1-5, with 7 nucleotides matching TRBD1. From germline, CDR1 is ENHRY and CDR2 SYGVKD. Losses at the gene ends were 0 bases for V and 2 bases for J; bases not matched to a gene: 13. The CDR3 loop spans 19 amino acids. CDR3 nucleotides: TGTGCCATCAGTGAGTCTGATGGACAGGTGGGTGGCGGCAATCAGCCCCAGCATTTT. It is translated as CAISESDGQVGGGNQPQHF.

J is TRBJ1-2 and V is TRBV5-6, with a tentative D call TRBD1 (5 bases). Trimming shortened V by 4 bases and J by 8 bases, and 21 bases separated the two germline ends. Germline-derived CDR1 and CDR2 are SGHDT and YYEEEE. The CDR3 loop spans 15 amino acids. The CDR3 sequence is CASSAGAGRVVGYTF. As DNA, the CDR3 is TGTGCCAGCAGCGCTGGGGCAGGGAGGGTCGTGGGCTACACCTTC.

This clone has just a few counts. The chain combines TRBV6-5 with TRBJ1-1; a possible D gene is TRBD1 (5 bases). V lost 4 bases to trimming and J lost 1 base, with 10 bases between them. The CDR3 is 14 residues long. Per germline, CDR1 MNHEY and CDR2 SVGAGI. The DNA of the CDR3 is TGTGCCAGCAGTTTCAGGGAAGGGAACACTGAAGCTTTCTTT. Amino acids: CASSFREGNTEAFF.

This clone was observed a few times. The rearrangement uses TRBV28 and TRBJ2-1; TRBD2 agrees at 8 bases. Per germline, CDR1 MDHEN and CDR2 SYDVKM. V was clipped by 7 bases and J by 3 bases; unmatched bases: 8. This CDR3 is built from 15 residues. The CDR3 reads CASTVGLAGYNEQFF. In nucleotides, the CDR3 is TGTGCCAGCACTGTGGGCCTAGCGGGCTACAATGAGCAGTTCTTC.

This clone has a handful of counts. V is TRBV9 and J is TRBJ1-3, with D perhaps matching TRBD1 (6 bases). Germline assignment: CDR1 SGDLS and CDR2 YYNGEE. Deletions cut 4 bases from V and 8 bases from J, with 19 bases between. The CDR3 consists of 15 residues. The CDR3 region is CASSPEQGGRDTIYF. DNA for the CDR3: TGTGCCAGCAGCCCAGAACAGGGTGGGCGAGACACCATATATTTT.

The V gene is TRBV19, the J gene TRBJ2-7; tentatively, D is TRBD1 (6 bases). The CDR3 has 14 amino acids. The V gene's germline CDR1 is LNHDA and CDR2 SQIVND (reference sequence). V was shortened by 7 bases and J by 2 bases, with 15 bases between the two germline ends. This chain's CDR3 is CASKEGDTAYEQYF. The DNA of the CDR3 is TGTGCCAGTAAGGAAGGGGACACAGCCTACGAGCAGTACTTC.

The table lists this clone with a few counts. This same CDR3 is encoded by further DNA sequences in the sample. The V gene is TRBV7-2, the J gene TRBJ1-2; D gene uncertain. Trimming left V 8 bases short and J 5 bases short, with 12 bases between. CDR1 is SGHTA and CDR2 is FQGNSA in the germline V gene. This CDR3 contains 12 residues. This CDR3 reads CASSSEGYGYTF. CDR3 nucleotides: TGTGCCAGCTCTTCTGAGGGTTATGGCTACACCTTC. The variable domain in full, with the rest retrieved from reference TRBV7-2 and TRBJ1-2, is GAGVSQSPSNKVTEKGKDVELRCDPISGHTALYWYRQSLGQGLEFLIYFQGNSAPDKSGLPSDRFSAERTGGSVSTLTIQRTQQEDSAVYLCASSSEGYGYTFGSGTRLTVV.

This clone was detected only a few times. V and J are TRBV29-1 and TRBJ1-4, with D unresolved. CDR3 length equals 13 residues. CDR1 is SQVTM, CDR2 ANQGSEA, per germline. V was pared by 5 bases and J by 4 bases, with 11 bases between. CDR3 DNA: TGCAGCGTTCGAACAGCCCTTAATGAAAAACTGTTTTTT. As protein: CSVRTALNEKLFF.

This clone was detected a few times. An end of the junction does not agree with germline; a read error may underlie this. This chain links TRBV7-7 with TRBJ2-1; D unclear. Germline V gene data show CDR1 as SSHAT and CDR2 as FNYEAQ (reference sequence). The CDR3 runs 15 residues. The CDR3 DNA sequence: TGTGCTAGCAGCTTAGTGCCACAGTCAATCAATGAGCAGTTCTTC. As protein: CASSLVPQSINEQFF.

This chain uses TRBV10-3 with TRBJ2-3; 9 nucleotides line up with TRBD1. The trim removed 4 bases at V and 0 bases at J, leaving 8 bases unmatched. CDR1 is ENHRY and CDR2 is SYGVKD in the germline V gene. The CDR3 contains 17 residues. CDR3 amino acids: CAISGGQGQGSTDTQYF. The CDR3 DNA sequence: TGTGCCATCAGTGGGGGACAGGGACAGGGAAGCACAGATACGCAGTATTTT.

This clone appeared a few times. The CDR3 coding sequence is TGTGCCAGTAGTACCAACTACAATGAGCAGTTCTTC. This gives the protein CASSTNYNEQFF. This chain joins TRBV19 and TRBJ2-1; D is unclear. V lost 4 bases, J lost 3 bases, and 4 bases lay in between. Per germline, CDR1 LNHDA and CDR2 SQIVND (reference sequence). This CDR3 comprises 12 residues.

V and J are TRBV7-2 and TRBJ1-2, with D perhaps TRBD1 (5 bases). Germline CDR1 is SGHTA and CDR2 is FQGNSA. The CDR3 has 15 amino acids. Deletions cut 5 bases from V and 4 bases from J, with 17 bases between. In nucleotides, the CDR3 is TGTGCCAGCAGCCAAGCGGGTCGACAGAGCTATGGCTACACCTTC. Translated: CASSQAGRQSYGYTF.

V usage is TRBV9 and J usage is TRBJ2-3; 8 nucleotides line up with TRBD2. The CDR3 covers 14 residues. V lost 2 bases, J lost 3 bases, and 2 bases stayed unmatched. Germline assignment: CDR1 SGDLS and CDR2 YYNGEE. CDR3 protein: CASSVGTRTDTQYF. CDR3 DNA sequence: TGTGCCAGCAGCGTGGGGACTAGGACAGATACGCAGTATTTT.

V usage is TRBV7-2 and J usage is TRBJ1-4; 8 bases map to TRBD1. Germline V gives CDR1 SGHTA, CDR2 FQGNSA. Losses at the gene ends were 2 bases for V and 3 bases for J; bases not matched to a gene: 5. The CDR3 covers 16 residues. CDR3 coding DNA: TGTGCCAGCAGCTTAAGGCAGGGGGCGGCTAATGAAAAACTGTTTTTT. It codes for CASSLRQGAANEKLFF.

This clone was seen only a few times. V is TRBV7-2 and J is TRBJ2-2, with a tentative D call TRBD1 (5 bases). Germline CDR1 and CDR2: SGHTA and FQGNSA. CDR3 length: 13 amino acids. V dropped 4 bases and J dropped 6 bases, with 9 bases sitting between them. The CDR3 sequence: CASSSGLAGELFF. The CDR3 DNA is TGTGCCAGCAGCTCAGGGTTAGCCGGGGAGCTGTTTTTT.